What follows are 8 T cell receptor beta chains derived from one specimen sequenced in a study of regulatory T cells in long-lasting Graves disease. Arm-PCR of CDR3 regions and iRepertoire HTBI primers were the basis on which TCR beta libraries were built. TCRdb redid the calling of the multiplex PCR reads with MiXCR, one entry per CDR3 protein. Among about 440,000 distinct CDR3 sequences listed, about a sixth were seen once. The time point denotes: newly diagnosed GD, antithyroid drugs for less than 3 months. The TCR library used RNA extracted from PBMCs. This sample also belongs to another study, concerning T cells in Graves' hyperthyroidism and ophthalmopathy.

Sample: peripheral blood mononuclear cells (PBMCs), taken at new diagnosis, from a patient treated with antithyroid drugs. These receptor sequences come from a woman in her twenties or thirties with Graves disease.

The CDR3 is CASSFGLSGQIYEQYF. The CDR3 coding sequence is TGTGCCAGCAGCTTCGGTCTCTCGGGACAGATCTACGAGCAGTACTTC. This chain connects TRBV5-5 to TRBJ2-7, with 7 bases fitting TRBD1. CDR1 and CDR2 from the germline V gene are SGHKS and YYEKEE (reference sequence). The CDR3 extends over 16 amino acids. V was clipped by 2 bases and J by 3 bases; unmatched bases: 11.

This clonotype has ten or more counts. The genes are TRBV20-1 and TRBJ2-5; D is perhaps TRBD1 (6 bases). V gave up 6 bases and J gave up 9 bases, with 17 bases separating them. In germline, CDR1 is DFQATT, CDR2 SNEGSKA (reference sequence). The CDR3 runs to 12 residues. This chain's CDR3 is CSAGSAPGAQYF. Here the CDR3 DNA reads TGCAGTGCGGGGTCGGCCCCAGGGGCCCAGTACTTC.

This clonotype was seen many times. This rearrangement joins TRBV6-2 or TRBV6-3 to TRBJ2-7; TRBD2 matches at 8 bases. Germline V lookup: CDR1 MNHEY, CDR2 SVGEGT. The CDR3 consists of 17 residues. V shed 5 bases, J shed 1 base, and the junction held 13 bases outside the gene matches. CDR3 sequence: CASSRTWGAGVSYEQYF. The CDR3, as DNA: TGTGCCAGCAGTCGCACCTGGGGAGCGGGAGTTTCCTACGAGCAGTACTTC.

This clonotype was found once. A read error may produce the germline difference seen at one junction end. This chain joins TRBV14 and TRBJ2-1, with 8 bases identical to TRBD2. CDR3 length equals 20 residues. CDR1 and CDR2 (germline): SGHDN, FVKESK. In DNA, the CDR3 is TGTGCCAGCAGCCAAGTCCCAAGGGTGGCGGGAGGACAATCCTACAATGAGCAATTCTTC. Encoded protein: CASSQVPRVAGGQSYNEQFF.

This clonotype was counted ten times or more. The V call is TRBV20-1, the J call TRBJ2-7; 10 positions match TRBD1. The germline V gene encodes CDR1 DFQATT and CDR2 SNEGSKA (reference sequence). This CDR3 spans 12 amino acids. The V segment lost 7 bases and the J segment 1 base; nucleotides outside the gene matches: 1. CDR3 amino acids: CSEDRGSYEQYF. DNA for the CDR3: TGCAGTGAGGACAGGGGGTCCTACGAGCAGTACTTC.

This clonotype was counted ten times or more. The rearrangement links TRBV5-1 to TRBJ1-4; D is uncertain. This CDR3 is built from 13 residues. Trimming pared 4 bases from V and 7 bases from J, leaving 11 bases between. Germline V gene data show CDR1 as SGHRS and CDR2 as YFSETQ. The CDR3 region has the DNA TGCGCCAGCAGCGATTCGACCCGTGAAAAACTGTTTTTT. The encoded protein is CASSDSTREKLFF.

The V gene is TRBV7-9, the J gene TRBJ2-2; possible D gene TRBD2, 6 bases. The CDR3 loop spans 15 amino acids. Germline CDR1 and CDR2: SEHNR and FQNEAQ (reference sequence). V lost 5 bases to trimming and J lost 3 bases, with 13 bases between them. The CDR3 coding sequence is TGTGCCAGCAGCGGTAGTGGAGGGGACACCGGGGAGCTGTTTTTT. Translating it yields CASSGSGGDTGELFF.

This clonotype was seen repeatedly, ten times or more. This chain connects TRBV28 to TRBJ2-4; 7 bases align to TRBD1. Looked up from germline, CDR1 is MDHEN and CDR2 is SYDVKM. The CDR3 runs 15 residues. After removal of 2 bases from V and 6 bases from J, the junction contained 7 bases not matched to a gene. Written as DNA, the CDR3 is TGTGCCAGCAGTTTAGATTACCGGGACAGAAACATTCAGTACTTC. Its protein product is CASSLDYRDRNIQYF.